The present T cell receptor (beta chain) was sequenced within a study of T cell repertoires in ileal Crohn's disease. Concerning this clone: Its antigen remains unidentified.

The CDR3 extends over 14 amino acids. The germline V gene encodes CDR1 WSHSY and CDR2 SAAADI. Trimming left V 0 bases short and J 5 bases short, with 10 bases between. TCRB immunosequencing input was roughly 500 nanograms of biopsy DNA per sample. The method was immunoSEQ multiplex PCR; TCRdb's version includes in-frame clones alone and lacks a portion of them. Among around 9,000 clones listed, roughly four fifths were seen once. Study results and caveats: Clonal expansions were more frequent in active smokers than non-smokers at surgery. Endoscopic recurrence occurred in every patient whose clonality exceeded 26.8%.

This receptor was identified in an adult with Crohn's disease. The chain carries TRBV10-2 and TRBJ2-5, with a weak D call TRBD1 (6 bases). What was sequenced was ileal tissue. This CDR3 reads CASSESTGMETQYF. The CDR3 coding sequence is TGCGCCAGCAGTGAGTCAACAGGGATGGAGACCCAGTACTTC.